These 24 T cell receptor beta chains were sequenced from one sample in a study of identical twins' blood T cells. TCRdb called the 5' RACE reads again in MiXCR, with one record for every CDR3 protein. The repertoire holds a few hundred thousand distinct CDR3 sequences, with around 30% as singletons. What was sequenced was PBMCs. Receptors originate from a woman aged 18-55 years in good health.

The chain links TRBV6-1 to TRBJ2-7; D unclear. Germline lookup yields CDR1 MNHNS and CDR2 SASEGT. Trimming cost V 3 bases and J 7 bases, with 7 bases left between them. This CDR3 has 11 amino acids. CDR3 protein: CASSDWGEQYF. CDR3 DNA sequence: TGTGCCAGCAGTGATTGGGGTGAGCAGTACTTC.

The rearrangement uses TRBV2 and TRBJ2-2; weak D call: TRBD2 (6 bases). The V gene's germline CDR1 is SNHLY and CDR2 FYNNEI. Between the trimmed V and J ends, which lost 6 bases and 5 bases, there was a span of 13 bases. The CDR3 loop spans 14 amino acids. The chain's CDR3 is CASSRVAGTGELFF. The DNA of the CDR3 is TGTGCCAGCAGCAGGGTGGCGGGAACCGGGGAGCTGTTTTTT.

V usage is TRBV6-5 and J usage is TRBJ1-2; no firm D call. The CDR3 runs to 15 residues. V was trimmed by 5 bases and J by 0 bases, leaving 13 bases between them. CDR1 is MNHEY, CDR2 SVGAGI, per germline. The CDR3 reads CASSRTRTANYGYTF. The CDR3, as DNA: TGTGCCAGCAGTCGGACTAGGACGGCTAACTATGGCTACACCTTC.

This clonotype was recorded a few times. The DNA of the CDR3 is TGTGCCAGCACCCGACCCAGTTCAGGCACTGAAGCTTTCTTT. Translated: CASTRPSSGTEAFF. The V and J genes are TRBV11-2 and TRBJ1-1; D gene ambiguous. The germline V gene has CDR1 SGHAT and CDR2 FQNNGV. The CDR3 loop spans 14 amino acids. The ends were cut back, 7 bases at V and 4 bases at J, with 16 bases in the middle. Full variable domain (missing parts from reference TRBV11-2 and TRBJ1-1): EAGVAQSPRYKIIEKRQSVAFWCNPISGHATLYWYQQILGQGPKLLIQFQNNGVVDDSQLPKDRFSAERLKGVDSTLKIQPAKLEDSAVYLCASTRPSSGTEAFFGQGTRLTVV.

The chain couples TRBV6-6 to TRBJ1-2, with unresolved D. The germline CDR1 and CDR2 sequences are MNHNY and SVGAGI (reference sequence). The CDR3 runs 12 residues. Between the trimmed V and J ends, which lost 1 base and 6 bases, there was a span of 6 bases. CDR3 region: CASSYYSDGYTF. The CDR3 region has the DNA TGTGCCAGCAGTTACTACTCGGATGGCTACACCTTC.

CDR3 nucleotides: TGTGCCAGCTCCCAGGGGGCCGACCATGGCTACACCTTC. Its protein is CASSQGADHGYTF. The chain uses TRBV18 and TRBJ1-2; 8 positions match TRBD1. V lost 6 bases and J lost 6; bases outside the gene matches: 6. The CDR3 sequence is 13 residues long. Germline lookup yields CDR1 KGHSH and CDR2 LQKENI. Based on the CDR3 plus reference TRBV18 and TRBJ1-2, the full variable domain is NAGVMQNPRHLVRRRGQEARLRCSPMKGHSHVYWYRQLPEEGLKFMVYLQKENIIDESGMPKERFSAEFPKEGPSILRIQQVVRGDSAAYFCASSQGADHGYTFGSGTRLTVV.

Of note for this clonotype: This may stem from a read error, because a much larger clone lies one nucleotide away. V and J are TRBV2 and TRBJ1-1; tentatively, D is TRBD1 (5 bases). The CDR3 totals 12 residues. The germline V and J ends were trimmed by 8 bases and 4 bases, with 11 bases remaining between them. CDR1 is SNHLY, CDR2 FYNNEI, per germline. The CDR3 nucleotides read TGTGCCAGCTCACTGGACACCACTGAAGCTTTCTTT. This codes for CASSLDTTEAFF.

This clonotype came up a few times. This rearrangement joins TRBV14 to TRBJ2-1; TRBD1 agrees at 7 bases. Germline V gives CDR1 SGHDN, CDR2 FVKESK. Unmatched junction bases numbered 9, after V lost 1 base and J lost 3 bases. The CDR3 extends over 17 amino acids. The CDR3 DNA is TGTGCCAGCAGCCAAGTTCCCGGACAGGCGCTCTACAATGAGCAGTTCTTC. Translated: CASSQVPGQALYNEQFF.

This chain connects TRBV6-5 to TRBJ1-5, with D maybe TRBD1 (6 bases). The CDR3 consists of 15 residues. Trimming cost V 6 bases and J 0 bases, with 12 bases left between them. The germline V gene encodes CDR1 MNHEY and CDR2 SVGAGI. The CDR3 spells CASRRTENSNQPQHF. CDR3 nucleotide sequence: TGTGCCAGCAGAAGGACAGAGAATAGCAATCAGCCCCAGCATTTT.

This chain joins TRBV5-4 and TRBJ2-7; perhaps D is TRBD1 or TRBD2 (5 bases each). This CDR3 has 14 residues. Trimming took 7 bases from V and 1 from J, leaving 15 bases between them. Germline V gene data show CDR1 as SGHNT and CDR2 as YYREEE (reference sequence). The chain's CDR3 is CASGDASLSYEQYF. The CDR3 DNA reads TGTGCCAGCGGGGACGCCTCATTATCCTACGAGCAGTACTTC.

The chain couples TRBV7-9 to TRBJ1-5; D is uncertain. The CDR3 is made up of 15 amino acids. Germline V gene lookup returns CDR1 SEHNR and CDR2 FQNEAQ (reference sequence). V lost 2 bases to trimming and J lost 4 bases, with 12 bases between them. The CDR3 coding sequence is TGTGCCAGCAGCTTAAAGTCAGGTCCTAATCAGCCCCAGCATTTT. Translated: CASSLKSGPNQPQHF.

The chain employs TRBV5-1 and TRBJ2-1, with 10 nucleotides matching TRBD2. Germline CDR1 reads SGHRS; CDR2 reads YFSETQ. This CDR3 spans 16 amino acids. Trimming took 1 base from V and 3 from J; bases not matched to a gene: 4. The CDR3 region is CASSLQGLAHYNEQFF. The CDR3 region has the DNA TGCGCCAGCAGCTTGCAGGGACTAGCGCACTACAATGAGCAGTTCTTC.

This clonotype turned up a few times. This rearrangement joins TRBV13 to TRBJ1-1; TRBD1 aligns across 9 bases. Trimming at V came to 3 bases and at J to 0 bases, leaving 5 bases not matched to a gene. The CDR3 consists of 16 residues. Germline CDR1 reads PRHDT; CDR2 reads FYEKMQ (reference sequence). As DNA, the CDR3 is TGTGCCAGCAGCTTGGGGACAGGGAATATGAACACTGAAGCTTTCTTT. Translation gives CASSLGTGNMNTEAFF.

This chain joins TRBV29-1 and TRBJ1-1; D is unresolved. Trimming pared 8 bases from V and 3 bases from J, leaving 10 bases between. This CDR3 has 11 residues. CDR1 is SQVTM and CDR2 is ANQGSEA in the germline V gene. Here the CDR3 DNA reads TGCAGCTCCGGGATTGACACTGAAGCTTTCTTT. Protein product: CSSGIDTEAFF.

Comments on this clonotype: The junction departs from germline at one end; a sequencing error may be responsible. The rearrangement links TRBV7-9 to TRBJ1-2; a weak D match, TRBD1 (5 bases). The CDR3 has 14 residues. Germline V gives CDR1 SEHNR, CDR2 FQNEAQ (reference sequence). This CDR3 reads CASSPTDGAWGCTF. The CDR3 DNA sequence: TGTGCCAGCAGCCCTACCGACGGAGCTTGGGGCTGCACCTTC.

The V and J genes are TRBV2 and TRBJ2-7; unclear D gene. The CDR3 covers 12 residues. V was trimmed by 7 bases and J by 3 bases, leaving 10 bases between them. The germline CDR1 and CDR2 sequences are SNHLY and FYNNEI. DNA for the CDR3: TGTGCCAGCACCGAGTTCATCTACGAGCAGTACTTC. Translated, it gives CASTEFIYEQYF.

This clonotype was found a few times. The rearrangement uses TRBV7-2 and TRBJ1-2, with TRBD1 as a possible D gene (5 bases). V dropped 0 bases and J dropped 7 bases, with 6 bases sitting between them. The CDR3 is 12 residues long. The V gene's germline CDR1 is SGHTA and CDR2 FQGNSA. The CDR3 loop is CASSLAQGGYTF. The CDR3 nucleotides are TGTGCCAGCAGCTTAGCTCAGGGTGGCTACACCTTC.

A remark on this clonotype: This may be a read error: a much more frequent sequence differs by one nucleotide. The chain joins TRBV6-2 or TRBV6-3 to TRBJ1-1, with a possible D match to TRBD1 (5 bases). Trimming shortened V by 0 bases and J by 9 bases, and 11 bases separated the two germline ends. Germline CDR1 MNHEY, CDR2 SVGEGT. The CDR3 consists of 13 residues. CDR3 region: CASSYSILGQAFF. CDR3 DNA sequence: TGTGCCAGCAGTTACTCGATTCTGGGACAAGCTTTCTTT.

The chain couples TRBV2 to TRBJ1-1; 10 nucleotides match TRBD1. Per the germline V gene, CDR1 is SNHLY and CDR2 is FYNNEI. After removal of 4 bases from V and 5 bases from J, the junction contained 7 bases not matched to a gene. CDR3 length equals 15 residues. This CDR3 reads CASSGDRGLYTEAFF. The CDR3 bases are TGTGCCAGCAGTGGAGACAGGGGGCTTTATACTGAAGCTTTCTTT. Together with reference TRBV2 and TRBJ1-1, the CDR3 gives the full variable domain: EPEVTQTPSHQVTQMGQEVILRCVPISNHLYFYWYRQILGQKVEFLVSFYNNEISEKSEIFDDQFSVERPDGSNFTLKIRSTKLEDSAMYFCASSGDRGLYTEAFFGQGTRLTVV.

This clonotype is a singleton in its sample. One base away lies a much larger clone, so this may be a sequencing read error. CDR3: CVSGRYTQYF. The CDR3 DNA reads TGTGTCAGCGGCCGTTATACGCAGTATTTT. The chain combines TRBV12-3 or TRBV12-4 with TRBJ2-3, with D maybe TRBD2 (5 bases). The CDR3 sequence is 10 residues long.

The gene calls are TRBV2 and TRBJ2-1; D uncertain. In germline, CDR1 is SNHLY, CDR2 FYNNEI. V was trimmed by 6 bases and J by 6 bases, leaving 3 bases between them. The CDR3 is 10 amino acids. The CDR3 DNA reads TGTGCCAGCAGAACCAATGAGCAGTTCTTC. Translation gives CASRTNEQFF.

This clonotype was observed a handful of times. V usage is TRBV28 and J usage is TRBJ2-5, with 9 bases aligning to TRBD1. The V segment lost 6 bases and the J segment 2 bases; nucleotides outside the gene matches: 10. The CDR3 is made up of 16 amino acids. Germline CDR1 MDHEN, CDR2 SYDVKM. CDR3 sequence (DNA): TGTGCCAGCAGCCTGATCCGGGACAGGGTTCAAGAGACCCAGTACTTC. It codes for CASSLIRDRVQETQYF.

This clonotype was detected a few times. The chain employs TRBV19 and TRBJ1-5; no reliable D call. This CDR3 has 13 residues. From germline, CDR1 is LNHDA and CDR2 SQIVND (reference sequence). V shed 4 bases and J shed 11 bases, with 15 bases lying between them. This chain's CDR3 is CASSTRRLGTQHF. The CDR3 coding sequence is TGTGCCAGTAGTACTCGGCGCTTGGGGACCCAGCATTTT.

The table lists this clonotype with a few counts. V usage is TRBV19 and J usage is TRBJ1-2; D is ambiguous. The V end was cut by 11 bases, the J end by 5 bases, with 12 bases between. The germline V gene has CDR1 LNHDA and CDR2 SQIVND (reference sequence). The CDR3 runs 11 residues. In nucleotides, the CDR3 is TGTGCCCCTTCTAGACGATATGGCTACACCTTC. Its translation is CAPSRRYGYTF.